Listed below are T cell receptor beta chains from one sample, sequenced in a study of spatial heterogeneity in lung cancer. TCRdb ran MiXCR on the 5' RACE reads and lists one entry per CDR3 protein. The sample consists of approximately 90,000 distinct CDR3 sequences, 7.5% to 10% of them appearing once. Sample: PBMCs, taken at surgery. These TCRs come from a male donor with early-stage non-small cell lung cancer. Each CDR3 is given with its conserved first and last residue. The D gene is left open where the match is weak. The size of a clone is reported for some rows only, either as once, few or many, or as a class for expanded clones.

size | D | J | V | DNA | CDR3
- | TRBD1 | TRBJ1-6 | TRBV7-6 | TGTGCCAGCAGCCGGACAGGCTCGTATAATTCACCCCTCCACTTT | CASSRTGSYNSPLHF
many | - | TRBJ2-1 | TRBV29-1 | TGCAGCGTTCACGGGACTTCTAATGCCGAGCAGTTCTTC | CSVHGTSNAEQFF
few | - | TRBJ2-1 | TRBV5-5 | TGTGCCAGCAGCTCCTTTCGGGATGAGCAGTTCTTC | CASSSFRDEQFF
many | - | TRBJ2-7 | TRBV10-3 | TGTGCCATCAGCGAGGGGGCCTACGAGCAGTACTTC | CAISEGAYEQYF
many | - | TRBJ2-3 | TRBV2 | TGTGCCAGCAGGGGCGGGGGCACAGATACGCAGTATTTT | CASRGGGTDTQYF
many | - | TRBJ2-7 | TRBV5-1 | TGCGCCAGCAGCTTGGGTACTAGCAGCTCCTACGAGCAGTACTTC | CASSLGTSSSYEQYF
medium-sized | TRBD2 | TRBJ2-3 | TRBV2 | TGTGCCAGCAGTCCCGTAGCGGGACAAGATACGCAGTATTTT | CASSPVAGQDTQYF
few | TRBD2 | TRBJ2-2 | TRBV6-4 | TGTGCCAGGCCAAGGAGGACTAGCGAGGGCACCGGGGAGCTGTTTTTT | CARPRRTSEGTGELFF
many | - | TRBJ1-2 | TRBV12-3/TRBV12-4 | TGTGCCAGCAGTCACTATCTCAGGGGCTATGGCTACACCTTC | CASSHYLRGYGYTF
few | - | TRBJ1-2 | TRBV5-1 | TGCGCCAGCAGTACGGACAGCACGAACTATGGCTACACCTTC | CASSTDSTNYGYTF
- | - | TRBJ2-7 | TRBV30 | TGTGCCTGGAGTCAGGGGGGCGAGCAGTACTTC | CAWSQGGEQYF
many | - | TRBJ1-5 | TRBV18 | TGTGCCAGCTCACCAACAGGAACCCAGCCCCAGCATTTT | CASSPTGTQPQHF
few | TRBD2 | TRBJ2-3 | TRBV27 | TGTGCCAGCTTAGGACTAGCGGGGGGTCCCACAGATACGCAGTATTTT | CASLGLAGGPTDTQYF
few | - | TRBJ2-2 | TRBV6-2/TRBV6-3 | TGTGCCAGCGGGAGAGGAAGAACCGGGGAGCTGTTTTTT | CASGRGRTGELFF
- | - | TRBJ2-7 | TRBV21-1 | TGTGCCAGCAGCAAAGGATGGGGGAGGGCCCCTTACGAGCAGTACTTC | CASSKGWGRAPYEQYF
- | - | TRBJ2-3 | TRBV6-1 | TGTGCCAGCATAGTCACAGGCACAGATACGCAGTATTTT | CASIVTGTDTQYF
- | - | TRBJ1-1 | TRBV7-2 | TGTGCCAGCAGCTCTAACCTGAACACTGAAGCTTTCTTT | CASSSNLNTEAFF
many | - | TRBJ2-1 | TRBV10-3 | TGTGCCATCAGTCTAGCCGGGAAACGGAATGAGCAGTTCTTC | CAISLAGKRNEQFF
few | - | TRBJ2-3 | TRBV7-9 | TGTGCCAGCAGCAAGACAGATTTCGCAGATACGCAGTATTTT | CASSKTDFADTQYF
few | - | TRBJ2-3 | TRBV3-1 | TGTGCCAGCAGCTACGAGCGGGCGGCAGATACGCAGTATTTT | CASSYERAADTQYF
- | - | TRBJ1-1 | TRBV11-2 | TGTGCCAGTTTCGGTGGAGGGGAAGCTTTCTTT | CASFGGGEAFF
many | TRBD1 | TRBJ2-5 | TRBV5-4 | TGTGCCAGCAGCAGAACACAGGGGAACGGAGAGACCCAGTACTTC | CASSRTQGNGETQYF
many | TRBD2 | TRBJ2-7 | TRBV3-1 | TGTGCCAGCAGCTGGACTAGCGGGGACTACGAGCAGTACTTC | CASSWTSGDYEQYF
few | - | TRBJ2-5 | TRBV6-1 | TGTGCCAGCAGTGAAGCGCTTCCCGGGGGGCTCACAAAAGAGACCCAGTACTTC | CASSEALPGGLTKETQYF
many | - | TRBJ1-1 | TRBV29-1 | TGCAGCGTTGAGGTACAGCTGAACACTGAAGCTTTCTTT | CSVEVQLNTEAFF
many | - | TRBJ1-1 | TRBV13 | TGTGCCAGCAGCTTAGAAACAGGGTCCATTGAAGCTTTCTTT | CASSLETGSIEAFF
- | TRBD2 | TRBJ2-2 | TRBV20-1 | TGCAGTGCTAGCAGTGTACTAGCGGAAAACACCGGGGAGCTGTTTTTT | CSASSVLAENTGELFF